The rows below give T cell receptor beta chains drawn from one sample of a study of Ad26.COV2.S vaccination and SARS-CoV-2 variants. Repertoires were generated with immunoSEQ multiplex PCR, while TCRdb's copy carries only in-frame clones and drops some. The sample includes fewer than 150,000 clones, roughly 85% seen only once; the top ten take 5%. Sequenced material: peripheral blood, taken after recovery from COVID-19. These TCRs come from a human donor who had recovered from COVID-19. The conserved cysteine and the conserved F or W are not part of the CDR3 here. Clone size, where shown, is once, few, many, or a class for clones that have expanded.

clone size	V gene	J gene	CDR3 protein
once	TRBV5-4	TRBJ2-3	ASSRTPGTGTDTQY
-	TRBV13	TRBJ2-3	ASSFGASGGFTDTQY
-	TRBV6-6	TRBJ1-4	ASSYDQAINEKLF
-	TRBV7-2	TRBJ2-1	ASSPGEHNEQF
-	TRBV4-3	TRBJ2-7	ASSQVPRVLLYEQY
-	TRBV7-6	TRBJ2-5	ASSFLVGAAAQETQY
-	TRBV27	TRBJ2-1	ASSPPERGGNEQF
once	TRBV7-6	TRBJ2-5	ASSLGEGGQETQY
-	TRBV11-2	TRBJ1-2	ASSLDRTGENT
-	TRBV5-1	TRBJ2-2	ASSALAGDYTGELF
-	TRBV19	TRBJ2-7	ASSIRSGTAPYEQY
-	TRBV5-1	TRBJ1-6	ASSPQTGEYSPLH
-	TRBV5-1	TRBJ1-3	ASSLGGTSGLGNTIY
-	TRBV5-6	TRBJ2-7	ASSRSYEQY
-	TRBV27	TRBJ1-4	ASSWVRGGKLF
-	TRBV2	TRBJ2-2	ASRGLQAGGELF
-	TRBV27	TRBJ1-2	ASSLYPPGVYGYT
-	TRBV20-1	TRBJ2-1	SASGGLLENEQF
-	TRBV10-1	TRBJ2-3	ASRGHRVSADTQY
once	TRBV11-2	TRBJ2-7	ASSSSRFTGLESYEQY
-	TRBV5-4	TRBJ2-7	ASSGGTGLYEQY
-	TRBV6-6	TRBJ2-1	ASSLNGGNEQF
-	TRBV5-1	TRBJ1-4	ASSLGGGEEKLF
-	TRBV6-2/TRBV6-3	TRBJ2-5	ASSFDRGPQETQY
-	TRBV4-3	TRBJ2-2	ASSQPTGPTGELF
-	TRBV4-1	TRBJ2-2	ASSNTGELF
few	TRBV19	TRBJ1-1	ASSFGTNTEAF
-	TRBV28	TRBJ1-6	ASSWGRDSPLH
-	TRBV7-2	TRBJ2-3	ASSLATSGGFRTDTQY
-	TRBV7-2	TRBJ2-1	ASSFVRVYGEQF
-	TRBV9	TRBJ1-3	ASSVLGARGNTIY
-	TRBV18	TRBJ1-3	ASSPQAGRNTIY
-	TRBV2	TRBJ1-1	ASSVPAGQVTEAF
-	TRBV2	TRBJ2-7	ASSEAGTGGHEQY
-	TRBV4-1	TRBJ1-1	ASSQDRGTEAF
-	TRBV10-3	TRBJ1-1	AISEPGTGTYEAF
-	TRBV5-8	TRBJ2-7	ASIYTGTGIYEQY
-	TRBV25-1	TRBJ1-6	ASREQGKPYNSPLH
-	TRBV7-2	TRBJ1-2	ASTPSAPHYGYT
-	TRBV18	TRBJ2-1	ASSPGGSYNEQF